The T cell receptor beta chain described here comes from a study of cytomegalovirus exposure and HLA in healthy donors. Germline loops: CDR1 MNHNS, CDR2 SASEGT. V lost 8 bases, J lost 2 bases, and 13 bases lay in between. CDR3 length: 13 residues. To note about this clone: Its specificity is not known.

General study points: Subsequent analysis of the 120 or so validation repertoires found a tendency for first-cohort TCR clusters to co-occur.

This table comes from immunoSEQ multiplex PCR, and its TCRdb copy is limited to in-frame clones, with some not included. This sample yields roughly 65,000 clones, of which roughly nine tenths are seen a single time; about 3% belongs to the top ten. This TCR derives from a man aged 18-30 years in good health and CMV-seronegative. What was sequenced was PBMCs. V gene TRBV6-1 combines with J gene TRBJ2-7; D gene unclear. In nucleotides, the CDR3 is TGTGCCAGCGAACGAGACATAGCCTACGAGCAGTACTTC. This encodes CASERDIAYEQYF.